These 8 T cell receptor beta chains share one sample of origin, sequenced in a study of blood T cell repertoires in COVID-19. Profiled with immunoSEQ multiplex PCR; TCRdb holds only in-frame clones, not every one. The table records 200,000 to 250,000 clones, 70% to 90% of them present only once. Source material: peripheral blood. These receptor sequences come from an elderly woman with acute or convalescent COVID-19.

V usage is TRBV28 and J usage is TRBJ1-5; D not resolved. The CDR3 is 15 residues long. The V end was cut by 5 bases, the J end by 3 bases, with 14 bases between. Germline V CDR1 and CDR2: MDHEN, SYDVKM. The CDR3 reads CASSRQFNSNQPQHF. For the CDR3, the DNA is TGTGCCAGCAGTCGACAATTCAATTCCAATCAGCCCCAGCATTTT.

The gene calls are TRBV5-4 and TRBJ2-1, with D maybe TRBD1 (5 bases). V was trimmed by 3 bases and J by 3 bases, leaving 13 bases between them. The CDR3 is 15 residues long. In germline, CDR1 is SGHNT, CDR2 YYREEE (reference sequence). The CDR3 spells CASSSDRLFYNEQFF. The CDR3 region has the DNA TGTGCCAGCAGCTCCGACAGACTTTTCTACAATGAGCAGTTCTTC.

Concerning this clone: At one boundary the junction diverges from the germline segment, which might be a read error. The chain recombines TRBV7-7 with TRBJ2-5; TRBD2 is a possible D gene (5 bases). This CDR3 is built from 14 residues. CDR1 is SSHAT, CDR2 FNYEAQ, per germline (reference sequence). CDR3 nucleotides: TGTGCTAGCAGCCGGGGAACGGGCCAAGAGACCCAGTACTTC. It specifies CASSRGTGQETQYF.

The chain joins TRBV19 to TRBJ2-2; D is unresolved. The germline CDR1 and CDR2 sequences are LNHDA and SQIVND (reference sequence). This CDR3 contains 11 residues. Trimming removed 7 bases from V and 4 bases from J, with 4 bases in between. Written as DNA, the CDR3 is TGTGCCAGTACCGGCACCGGGGAGCTGTTTTTT. Amino acid sequence: CASTGTGELFF.

The rearrangement links TRBV19 to TRBJ2-3, with no clear D. Germline CDR1 LNHDA, CDR2 SQIVND (reference sequence). V lost 0 bases and J lost 2, with 9 bases in between. This CDR3 spans 15 amino acids. CDR3 amino acids: CASSIEWALTDTQYF. CDR3 bases: TGTGCCAGTAGTATAGAATGGGCTCTCACAGATACGCAGTATTTT.

This clone has just one count. This chain joins TRBV27 and TRBJ1-1, with D possibly TRBD1 on 5 matching bases. The V gene lost 7 bases and the J gene lost 11 bases, with 23 bases spanning the gap. Germline V gene sequence: CDR1 MNHEY, CDR2 SMNVEV (reference sequence). CDR3 length: 14 residues. In DNA form, the CDR3 reads TGTGCCAGCATCCCGACAACCCGGCCAGGGTCGGCTTTCTTT. Translation: CASIPTTRPGSAFF.

V and J are TRBV5-1 and TRBJ2-5; 7 bases are a match to TRBD2. This CDR3 is built from 16 residues. CDR1 is SGHRS and CDR2 is YFSETQ in the germline V gene. V shed 0 bases, J shed 3 bases, and the junction held 8 bases outside the gene matches. As DNA, the CDR3 is TGCGCCAGCAGCTTGGGGGGTAGCGGGCTGGAAGAGACCCAGTACTTC. Its protein is CASSLGGSGLEETQYF. Using reference TRBV5-1 and TRBJ2-5 for the parts outside the CDR3, the full variable domain is KAGVTQTPRYLIKTRGQQVTLSCSPISGHRSVSWYQQTPGQGLQFLFEYFSETQRNKGNFPGRFSGRQFSNSRSEMNVSTLELGDSALYLCASSLGGSGLEETQYFGPGTRLLVL.

The J gene is TRBJ1-4, the V gene TRBV20-1, with 8 nucleotides matching TRBD1. This CDR3 has 14 amino acids. Losses at the gene ends were 3 bases for V and 6 bases for J; bases not matched to a gene: 6. Germline values: CDR1 DFQATT, CDR2 SNEGSKA (reference sequence). The CDR3 DNA is TGCAGTGCTAGTCCAGGGGGCGAGGATGAAAAACTGTTTTTT. It is translated as CSASPGGEDEKLFF.